This T cell receptor beta chain was found in a study of a mutant IDH1 vaccine in newly diagnosed glioma. Study information: Patients arrived already treated with radiotherapy, temozolomide, or both, most having had both.

Sequencing used immunoSEQ multiplex PCR; TCRdb keeps in-frame clones, though not all of them. This sample has 60,000 or so clones, with around 89% found just once. As for time point: week 5, during vaccination. A single vaccine dose contained 300 ug of mutant IDH1 20-mer peptide, and topical imiquimod was used with it. This clone was seen only once. Its target is unknown. The sequence was obtained from a woman in her thirties or forties with glioma. The specimen was PBMCs, collected from a glioma patient whose treatment included an IDH1 peptide vaccine.

The CDR3 region is CASRKTPGQILSNQPQHF. The CDR3 nucleotides are TGCGCCAGCAGGAAGACCCCGGGACAGATTCTTAGCAATCAGCCCCAGCATTTT. The chain uses TRBV4-3 and TRBJ1-5, with 7 bases fitting TRBD1. V lost 6 bases to trimming and J lost 0 bases; unmatched junction nucleotides: 14. This CDR3 is 18 amino acids long. Germline CDR1 LGHNA, CDR2 YSLEER.